The TCR beta chain under discussion was sequenced for a study of technical replicates of blood from a few donors. Libraries were prepared by immunoSEQ multiplex PCR; TCRdb keeps only in-frame clonotypes and omits some of them. This sample has tens of thousands of clones; about 89% occur once, and the top ten carry over 0.25%. Germline loops: CDR1 MNHEY, CDR2 SVGAGI. V shed 5 bases and J 6 bases; nucleotides not matched to a gene: 6. The CDR3 extends over 14 amino acids. This sequence originates from a human donor in good health. The rearrangement joins TRBV6-5 to TRBJ2-3; 9 bases match TRBD2. Sequenced material: T cells isolated from PBMCs. DNA of the CDR3: TGTGCCAGCAGTAGCGGGGGGCCCCCGGATACGCAGTATTTT. It specifies CASSSGGPPDTQYF.